This T cell receptor beta chain was captured by sequencing in a study of cytomegalovirus exposure and HLA in healthy donors. The ends were cut back, 10 bases at V and 7 bases at J, with 18 bases in the middle. Germline V gene data show CDR1 as MDHEN and CDR2 as SYDVKM. This CDR3 is 13 amino acids long. The study ran its PCR with 60 Vbeta and 13 Jbeta primers. Using immunoSEQ multiplex PCR, the repertoire was profiled, and TCRdb retains in-frame clones only, with some absent. The repertoire holds some 140,000 clones, with 70% to 80% as singletons. The chain uses TRBV28 and TRBJ2-3; tentative D call: TRBD2 (7 bases). The clonotype comes from a woman in her fifties or sixties in good health and CMV-seropositive. The specimen sequenced was PBMCs. The CDR3 region is CAKGGDRVYTQYF. The CDR3 DNA sequence: TGTGCCAAGGGGGGGGATAGGGTCTATACGCAGTATTTT. The full variable domain, completed using reference TRBV28 and TRBJ2-3, is DVKVTQSSRYLVKRTGEKVFLECVQDMDHENMFWYRQDPGLGLRLIYFSYDVKMKEKGDIPEGYSVSREKKERFSLILESASTNQTSMYLCAKGGDRVYTQYFGPGTRLTVL.